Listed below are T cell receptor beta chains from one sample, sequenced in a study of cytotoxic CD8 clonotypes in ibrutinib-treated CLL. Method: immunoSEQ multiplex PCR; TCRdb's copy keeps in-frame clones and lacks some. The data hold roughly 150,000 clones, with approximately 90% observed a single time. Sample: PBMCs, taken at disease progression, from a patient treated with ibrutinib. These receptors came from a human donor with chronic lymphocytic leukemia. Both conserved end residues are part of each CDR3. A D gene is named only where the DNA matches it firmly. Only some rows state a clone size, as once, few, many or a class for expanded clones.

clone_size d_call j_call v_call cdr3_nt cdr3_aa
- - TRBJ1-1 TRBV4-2 TGTGCCAGCAGCCAAGAGGGGGGCTACACTGAAGCTTTCTTT CASSQEGGYTEAFF
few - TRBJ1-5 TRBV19 TGTGCCAGTAGCCTCAAAGCCAATCAGCCCCAGCATTTT CASSLKANQPQHF
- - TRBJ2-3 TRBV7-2 TGTGCCAGCAGCTCTAGCCGGGTCACAGATACGCAGTATTTT CASSSSRVTDTQYF
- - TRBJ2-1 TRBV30 TGTGCCTGGAGCTCCACAGGGCGAGGGATCAATGAGCAGTTCTTC CAWSSTGRGINEQFF
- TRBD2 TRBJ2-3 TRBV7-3 TGTGCCAGCACGAGCGGGAGGGCATCAGATACGCAGTATTTT CASTSGRASDTQYF
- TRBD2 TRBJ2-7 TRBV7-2 TGTGCCAGCAGCTTAGGGTCGATAGCGGGCTCCTACGAGCAGTACTTC CASSLGSIAGSYEQYF
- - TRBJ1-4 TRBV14 TGTGCCAGCAGCCAAGGGGAGCTTGCAACTAATGAAAAACTGTTTTTT CASSQGELATNEKLFF
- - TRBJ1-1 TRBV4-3 TGCGCCAGCAGCCAAGCTCCGGGACACACGAACACTGAAGCTTTCTTT CASSQAPGHTNTEAFF
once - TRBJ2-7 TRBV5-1 TGCGCCAGCAGCTCGATGAGCTTCTCCTACGAGCAGTACTTC CASSSMSFSYEQYF
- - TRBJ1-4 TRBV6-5 TGTGCCAGCAGCTTACAGGAGACCAATGAAAAACTGTTTTTT CASSLQETNEKLFF
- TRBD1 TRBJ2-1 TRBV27 TGTGCCAGCAGTTTTTCCGGGACAGGGCACAATGAGCAGTTCTTC CASSFSGTGHNEQFF
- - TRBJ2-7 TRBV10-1 TGCGCCAGCAGTGACGGTAGTATCTCCGAGCAGTACTTC CASSDGSISEQYF
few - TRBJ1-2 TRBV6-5 TGTGCCACAGCGGCCCAGAAAAACTATGGCTACACCTTC CATAAQKNYGYTF
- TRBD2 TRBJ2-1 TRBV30 TGTGCCCGGACGAGGGAGGGCCGGTCCTACAATGAGCAGTTCTTC CARTREGRSYNEQFF
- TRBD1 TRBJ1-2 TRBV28 TGTGCCAGCAGTCTGGGCGGGACAGGGGGCGGCTACACCTTC CASSLGGTGGGYTF
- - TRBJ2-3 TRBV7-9 TGTGCCAGCAGCCTAGCTGAATCAGGTTTCACAGATACGCAGTATTTT CASSLAESGFTDTQYF
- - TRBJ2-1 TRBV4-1 TGCGCCAGCAGCCAAGTCGAGCGAGATTACAATGAGCAGTTCTTC CASSQVERDYNEQFF
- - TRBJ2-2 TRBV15 TGTGCCACCAGCAGAGCGGGCACCGGGGAGCTGTTTTTT CATSRAGTGELFF
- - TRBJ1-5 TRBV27 TGTGCCAGCAGCCGGACGGGGGGCCTTGGCAATCAGCCCCAGCATTTT CASSRTGGLGNQPQHF
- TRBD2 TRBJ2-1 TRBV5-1 TGCGCCAGCAGCCACCAACTAGCGGGGGTGAGCTCCTACAATGAGCAGTTCTTC CASSHQLAGVSSYNEQFF
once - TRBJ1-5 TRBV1 TGCACCAGCAGCCTCCATTGGAGGGATTCGCCCGTCGGTCGCAATCAGCCCCAGCATTTT CTSSLHWRDSPVGRNQPQHF
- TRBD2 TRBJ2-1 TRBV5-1 TGCGCCAGCAGCTCCACCCTAGCGGGAGGCGTTAATGAGCAGTTCTTC CASSSTLAGGVNEQFF
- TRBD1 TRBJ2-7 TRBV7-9 TGTGCCAGCAGCTTAGAGGGACAGGGGCGGGAGCAGTACTTC CASSLEGQGREQYF
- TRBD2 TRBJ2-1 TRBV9 TGTGCCAGCAGCGTAGGTCGCGGGAGGGGAAATGAGCAGTTCTTC CASSVGRGRGNEQFF
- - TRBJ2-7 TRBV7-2 TGTGCCAGCAGACGAAATCATTTGGCCCCTGGCGAGCAGTACTTC CASRRNHLAPGEQYF
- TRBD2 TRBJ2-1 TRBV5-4 TGTGCCAGCAGCTTGTTGTCTAGCGGGAGTCTGGGGGGTGAGCAGTTCTTC CASSLLSSGSLGGEQFF
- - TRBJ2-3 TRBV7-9 TGTGCCAGCAGCCCCCCCAGGGCGGGCCCCCCCACAGATACGCAGTATTTT CASSPPRAGPPTDTQYF
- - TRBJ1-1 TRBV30 TGTGCCTGGATTGGAAACTCGCGAATGGGCACTGAAGCTTTCTTT CAWIGNSRMGTEAFF
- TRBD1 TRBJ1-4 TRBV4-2 TGTGCCAGCAGCACAGGGGGTCAATCTAATGAAAAACTGTTTTTT CASSTGGQSNEKLFF
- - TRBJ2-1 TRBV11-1 TGTGCCAGCAGTCAAGGGGGCGGGAGGTACTACAATGAGCAGTTCTTC CASSQGGGRYYNEQFF
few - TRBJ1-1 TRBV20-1 TGCAGTGCTAGAGATTTTGGTGACATTACCTTT CSARDFGDITF
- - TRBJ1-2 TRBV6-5 TGTGCCAGCAGTCCCCGAGTGACAGCTGACTATGGCTACACCTTC CASSPRVTADYGYTF
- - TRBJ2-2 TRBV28 TGTGCCAGCAGACCGAGGACCGGGGAGCTGTTTTTT CASRPRTGELFF
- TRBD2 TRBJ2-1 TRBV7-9 TGTGCCAGCAGCCGGACTAGCGGGGCGGGTGGCCCCTACAATGAGCAGTTCTTC CASSRTSGAGGPYNEQFF
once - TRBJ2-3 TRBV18 TGTGCCAGCTCACCACCAGGGGCGCGGGCCCTGGGTGACGATACGCAGTATTTT CASSPPGARALGDDTQYF